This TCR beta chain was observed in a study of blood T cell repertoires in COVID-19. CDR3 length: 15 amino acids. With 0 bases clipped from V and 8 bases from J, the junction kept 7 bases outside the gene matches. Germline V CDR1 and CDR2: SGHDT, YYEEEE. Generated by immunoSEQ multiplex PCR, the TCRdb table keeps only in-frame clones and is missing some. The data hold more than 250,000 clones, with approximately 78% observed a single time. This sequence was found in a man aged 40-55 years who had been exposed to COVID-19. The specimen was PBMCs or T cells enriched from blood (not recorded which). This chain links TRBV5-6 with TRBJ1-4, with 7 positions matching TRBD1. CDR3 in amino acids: CASSLEGAVGEKLFF. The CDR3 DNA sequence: TGTGCCAGCAGCTTGGAGGGGGCAGTAGGGGAAAAACTGTTTTTT.